These T cell receptor beta chains were read from a single sample in a study of blood T cell repertoires in COVID-19. Generated by immunoSEQ multiplex PCR, the TCRdb table keeps only in-frame clones and is missing some. Altogether roughly 240,000 clones are present, around 88% being singletons, with the ten largest covering roughly 2.5%. Source material: PBMCs or T cells enriched from blood (not recorded which). These TCRs come from a woman in her thirties or forties with acute COVID-19. Both conserved end residues are trimmed from each CDR3.

v_call: TRBV12-3/TRBV12-4; cdr3_length: 11; j_call: TRBJ2-1; cdr3_aa: ASSIQGNNEQF
v_call: TRBV2; cdr3_length: 12; j_call: TRBJ2-1; cdr3_aa: ASSDPHSSNEQF
v_call: TRBV27; cdr3_length: 15; j_call: TRBJ1-6; cdr3_aa: ASTLIGRGQGGSPLH
v_call: TRBV10-1; cdr3_length: 11; j_call: TRBJ1-2; cdr3_aa: ASSENRGNGYT
v_call: TRBV19; cdr3_length: 13; j_call: TRBJ1-3; cdr3_aa: ASSGSRAPGNTIY
v_call: TRBV7-2; cdr3_length: 13; j_call: TRBJ1-5; cdr3_aa: ASSYRGVGNQPQH
v_call: TRBV6-2/TRBV6-3; cdr3_length: 12; j_call: TRBJ1-1; cdr3_aa: ASSANRDRAQAF
v_call: TRBV10-2; cdr3_length: 11; j_call: TRBJ1-1; cdr3_aa: ASSKDSTLEAF
v_call: TRBV27; cdr3_length: 16; j_call: TRBJ2-1; cdr3_aa: ASRGLAGLSGSYNEQF
v_call: TRBV5-4; cdr3_length: 12; j_call: TRBJ1-2; cdr3_aa: ASSLPTGNYGYT
v_call: TRBV5-4; cdr3_length: 11; j_call: TRBJ1-5; cdr3_aa: ASSLWGVGPQH
v_call: TRBV23-1; cdr3_length: 16; j_call: TRBJ2-3; cdr3_aa: ASSSQRDRGPRADTQY
v_call: TRBV7-8; cdr3_length: 16; j_call: TRBJ2-2; cdr3_aa: ASSSPGLAFWVTGELF
v_call: TRBV11-3; cdr3_length: 13; j_call: TRBJ2-4; cdr3_aa: ASSSRGQGKNIQY
v_call: TRBV5-1; cdr3_length: 13; j_call: TRBJ2-1; cdr3_aa: ASSLVGGSGNEQF
v_call: TRBV30; cdr3_length: 14; j_call: TRBJ1-2; cdr3_aa: AWSQRQGRSGYGYT
v_call: TRBV19; cdr3_length: 10; j_call: TRBJ1-1; cdr3_aa: ASRLDRSEAF
v_call: TRBV30; cdr3_length: 10; j_call: TRBJ2-7; cdr3_aa: AWSAGRAEQY
v_call: TRBV7-2; cdr3_length: 11; j_call: TRBJ2-3; cdr3_aa: ASSRTGPDTQY
v_call: TRBV19; cdr3_length: 12; j_call: TRBJ1-5; cdr3_aa: ASSINSQYQPQH
v_call: TRBV30; cdr3_length: 14; j_call: TRBJ2-2; cdr3_aa: AWSVPKLAGTGELF
v_call: TRBV29-1; cdr3_length: 12; j_call: TRBJ1-5; cdr3_aa: SVPGTGGNQPQH